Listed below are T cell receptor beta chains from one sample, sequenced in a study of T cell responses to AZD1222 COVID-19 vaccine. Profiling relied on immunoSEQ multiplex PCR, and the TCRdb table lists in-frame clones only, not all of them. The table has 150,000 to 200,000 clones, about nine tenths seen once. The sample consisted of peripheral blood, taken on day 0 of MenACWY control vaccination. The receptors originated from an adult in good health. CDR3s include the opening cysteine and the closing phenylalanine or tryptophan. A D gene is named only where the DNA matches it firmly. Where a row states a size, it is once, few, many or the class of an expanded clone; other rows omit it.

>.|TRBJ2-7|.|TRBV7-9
CASSPPGYEQYF
TGTGCCAGCAGTCCGCCCGGCTACGAGCAGTACTTC
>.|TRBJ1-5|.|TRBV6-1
CASSERDSNQPQHF
TGTGCCAGCAGTGAGCGGGATAGCAATCAGCCCCAGCATTTT
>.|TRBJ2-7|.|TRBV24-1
CATSSGPTYEQYF
TGTGCCACCTCTTCGGGACCCACGTACGAGCAGTACTTC
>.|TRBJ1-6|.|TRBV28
CASRMDLGGNSPLHF
TGTGCCAGCAGGATGGACCTAGGAGGCAATTCACCCCTCCACTTT
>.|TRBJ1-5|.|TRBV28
CASSFVGQPQHF
TGTGCCAGCAGTTTTGTCGGGCAGCCCCAGCATTTT
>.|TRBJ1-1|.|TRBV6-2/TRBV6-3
CASSYNRDGNTEAFF
TGTGCCAGCAGTTACAACCGGGACGGGAACACTGAAGCTTTCTTT
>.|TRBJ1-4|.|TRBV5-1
CASTPRTATNEKLFF
TGCGCCAGCACCCCTAGGACAGCAACTAATGAAAAACTGTTTTTT
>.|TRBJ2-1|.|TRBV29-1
CSVVGGGFYNEQFF
TGCAGCGTCGTCGGAGGGGGATTCTACAATGAGCAGTTCTTC
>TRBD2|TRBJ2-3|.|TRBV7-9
CASSSRVAGATFSTDTQYF
TGTGCCAGCAGCTCGAGGGTAGCGGGGGCCACCTTTAGCACAGATACGCAGTATTTT
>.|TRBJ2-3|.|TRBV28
CASSPLNTQYF
TGTGCCAGCAGCCCCCTGAATACGCAGTATTTT
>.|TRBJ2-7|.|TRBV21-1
CASSKSSPGLNEQYF
TGTGCCAGCAGCAAAAGCTCCCCGGGACTAAACGAGCAGTACTTC
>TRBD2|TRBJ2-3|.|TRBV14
CASSGKRGAFGTDTQYF
TGTGCCAGCAGCGGGAAGCGGGGGGCCTTTGGCACAGATACGCAGTATTTT
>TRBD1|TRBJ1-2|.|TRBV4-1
CASSQVDRAGYTF
TGCGCCAGCAGCCAAGTAGACAGGGCTGGCTACACCTTC
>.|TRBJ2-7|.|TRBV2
CASRKSLAQEQYF
TGTGCCAGCAGAAAGAGTTTAGCGCAAGAGCAGTACTTC
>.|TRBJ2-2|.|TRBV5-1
CASSFSPSGGLTGELFF
TGCGCCAGCAGCTTTTCCCCCAGCGGAGGCCTCACCGGGGAGCTGTTTTTT
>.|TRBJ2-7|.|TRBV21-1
CASSKVRRTGAGEQYF
TGTGCCAGCAGCAAAGTTAGGAGGACAGGGGCGGGAGAGCAGTACTTC
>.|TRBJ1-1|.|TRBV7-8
CASSPVAAAFF
TGTGCCAGCAGCCCCGTAGCGGCAGCTTTCTTT
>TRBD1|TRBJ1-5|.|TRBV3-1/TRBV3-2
CASSQASTGYQPQHF
TGTGCCAGCAGCCAAGCATCGACAGGGTATCAGCCCCAGCATTTT
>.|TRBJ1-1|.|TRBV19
CASSRRTARVGPEAFF
TGTGCCAGTAGCCGTCGGACGGCCCGGGTGGGCCCTGAAGCTTTCTTT
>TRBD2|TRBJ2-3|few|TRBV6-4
CASSPTSGGAVDTQYF
TGTGCCAGCAGCCCTACTAGCGGGGGGGCCGTAGATACGCAGTATTTT
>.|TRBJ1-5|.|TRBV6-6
CASSYSIGVNQPQHF
TGTGCCAGCAGTTACTCGATAGGGGTCAACCAGCCCCAGCATTTT
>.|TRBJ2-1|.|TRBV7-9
CASSLAGRVPSYNEQFF
TGTGCCAGCAGCTTAGCGGGGCGGGTCCCCTCCTACAATGAGCAGTTCTTC
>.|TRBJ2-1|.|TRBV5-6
CASSLELVYNEQFF
TGTGCCAGCAGCTTGGAACTGGTTTACAATGAGCAGTTCTTC
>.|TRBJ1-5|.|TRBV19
CASSGIGTPLNQPQHF
TGTGCCAGTAGCGGAATAGGGACACCGCTCAATCAGCCCCAGCATTTT
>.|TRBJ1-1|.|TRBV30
CAWSFEGTEAFF
TGTGCCTGGAGTTTTGAGGGAACTGAAGCTTTCTTT
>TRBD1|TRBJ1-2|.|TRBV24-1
CATSNPRTGRYGYTF
TGTGCCACCAGTAACCCAAGGACAGGGCGTTATGGCTACACCTTC
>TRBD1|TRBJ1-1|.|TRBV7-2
CASSADRGRGEAFF
TGTGCCAGCAGCGCCGACAGGGGAAGAGGTGAAGCTTTCTTT
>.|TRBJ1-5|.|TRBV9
CASSVGFSNQPQHF
TGTGCCAGCAGCGTAGGTTTTAGCAATCAGCCCCAGCATTTT
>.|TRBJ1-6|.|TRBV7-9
CASSLVGAGTSEALHF
TGTGCCAGCAGCTTAGTCGGAGCTGGGACGTCGGAGGCCCTCCACTTT
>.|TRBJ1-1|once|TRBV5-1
CASSRPGQRENTEAFF
TGCGCCAGCAGCCGACCTGGACAGCGAGAGAACACTGAAGCTTTCTTT
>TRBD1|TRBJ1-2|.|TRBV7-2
CASSLDRGNYGYTF
TGTGCCAGCAGCTTGGACAGGGGAAACTATGGCTACACCTTC
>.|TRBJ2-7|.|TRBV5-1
CASTILGEQYF
TGCGCCAGCACCATTCTAGGCGAGCAGTACTTC
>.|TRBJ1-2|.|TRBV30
CAWSGQTGYGYTF
TGTGCCTGGAGTGGTCAGACGGGCTATGGCTACACCTTC
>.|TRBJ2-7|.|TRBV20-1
CSAGSSHEQYF
TGCAGTGCCGGTTCGAGCCACGAGCAGTACTTC
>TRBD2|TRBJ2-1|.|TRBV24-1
CATSALGLAYEQFF
TGTGCCACCAGTGCCTTGGGACTAGCCTATGAGCAGTTCTTC
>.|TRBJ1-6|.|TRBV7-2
CASSPQRSYNSPLHF
TGTGCCAGCAGCCCCCAACGGTCCTATAATTCACCCCTCCACTTT
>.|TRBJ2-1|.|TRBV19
CASSIDGPVANNEQFF
TGTGCCAGTAGTATAGATGGACCCGTTGCGAACAATGAGCAGTTCTTC
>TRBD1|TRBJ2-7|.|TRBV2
CASSRQGAQNEQYF
TGTGCCAGCAGTCGCCAGGGGGCGCAGAACGAGCAGTACTTC
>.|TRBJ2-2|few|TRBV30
CAWVGGAELFF
TGTGCCTGGGTTGGCGGAGCAGAGCTGTTTTTT
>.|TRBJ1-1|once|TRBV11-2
CASSLAREEAFF
TGTGCCAGCAGCTTAGCGAGGGAGGAAGCTTTCTTT
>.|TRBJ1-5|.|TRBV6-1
CASSEFWFGQPQHF
TGTGCCAGCAGTGAATTTTGGTTCGGTCAGCCCCAGCATTTT
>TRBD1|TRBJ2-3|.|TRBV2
CASRDRGTDTQYF
TGTGCCAGCAGGGACAGGGGTACAGATACGCAGTATTTT
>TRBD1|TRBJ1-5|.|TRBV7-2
CASRRQGNSNQPQHF
TGTGCCAGCAGACGACAGGGAAATAGCAATCAGCCCCAGCATTTT
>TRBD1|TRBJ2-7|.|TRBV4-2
CASSPTGVGEQYF
TGTGCCAGCAGCCCTACAGGGGTCGGCGAGCAGTACTTC
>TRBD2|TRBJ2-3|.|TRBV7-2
CASRLFAGGSADTQYF
TGTGCCAGCAGACTCTTTGCGGGAGGAAGCGCAGATACGCAGTATTTT
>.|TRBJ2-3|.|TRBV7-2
CASSLGAYTDTQYF
TGTGCCAGCAGCTTAGGGGCCTACACAGATACGCAGTATTTT
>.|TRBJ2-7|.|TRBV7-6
CASSTRGPGNYEQYF
TGTGCCAGCAGCACTCGGGGCCCGGGGAATTACGAGCAGTACTTC
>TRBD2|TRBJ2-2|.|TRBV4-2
CASSQGLAGGFGELFF
TGTGCCAGCAGCCAAGGACTAGCGGGAGGGTTCGGGGAGCTGTTTTTT
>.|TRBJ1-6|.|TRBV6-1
CASSEEIQSPLHF
TGTGCCAGCAGTGAGGAGATACAATCACCCCTCCACTTT
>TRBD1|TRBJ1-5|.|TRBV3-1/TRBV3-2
CASSQDSGTGSQPQHF
TGTGCCAGCAGCCAAGATTCCGGGACAGGGAGTCAGCCCCAGCATTTT
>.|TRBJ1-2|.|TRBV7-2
CASSLGIGRDGYTF
TGTGCCAGCAGCTTGGGGATAGGGCGGGATGGCTACACCTTC
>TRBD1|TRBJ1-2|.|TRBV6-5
CASSYQPGQEGGYTF
TGTGCCAGCAGTTACCAACCGGGACAGGAGGGTGGCTACACCTTC
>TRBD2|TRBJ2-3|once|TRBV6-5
CASSRTSGYTDTQYF
TGTGCCAGCAGTAGGACTAGCGGATACACAGATACGCAGTATTTT
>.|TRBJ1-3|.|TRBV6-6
CASSYEGITGNTIYF
TGTGCCAGCAGTTACGAGGGAATCACTGGAAACACCATATATTTT
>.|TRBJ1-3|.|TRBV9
CASTRSARAGDGNTIYF
TGTGCCAGCACCCGATCCGCTAGGGCGGGCGATGGAAACACCATATATTTT
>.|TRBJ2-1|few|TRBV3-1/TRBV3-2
CASSPGYNEQFF
TGTGCCAGCAGCCCGGGCTACAATGAGCAGTTCTTC
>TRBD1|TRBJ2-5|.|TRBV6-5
CASSYTRNRGQETQYF
TGTGCCAGCAGTTACACCCGAAACAGGGGCCAAGAGACCCAGTACTTC
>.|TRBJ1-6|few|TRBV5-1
CASSARGGNSPLHF
TGCGCCAGCAGCGCCCGGGGTGGGAATTCACCCCTCCACTTT
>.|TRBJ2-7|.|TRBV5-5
CASSRGRAGEQYF
TGTGCCAGCAGCCGTGGTCGAGCTGGCGAGCAGTACTTC
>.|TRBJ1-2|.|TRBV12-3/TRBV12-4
CASSLKVFGYTF
TGTGCCAGCAGTTTAAAGGTGTTCGGCTACACCTTC